This paragraph reports one TCR beta chain. Its antigen is undetermined. TCRdb re-analysed the 5' RACE reads in MiXCR, keeping a single row per CDR3 protein. The repertoire has about 130,000 distinct CDR3 sequences, 17% of them found once; the top ten carry roughly a third. The data were obtained in a study of CD8 T cells in ankylosing spondylitis. General study points: A motif in TCR beta, a set of about 8 highly homologous variants, appeared characteristic of ankylosing spondylitis blood.

This CDR3 is built from 13 residues. Germline loops: CDR1 SGDLS, CDR2 YYNGEE. Trimming left V 4 bases short and J 4 bases short, with 6 bases between. The V gene is TRBV9, the J gene TRBJ1-6; D is unclear. Sequences were obtained from blood, either unsorted or a sorted T cell fraction (not recorded which). This sequence was found in a male donor with ankylosing spondylitis. The CDR3 reads CASSPGYNSPLHF. CDR3 nucleotides: TGTGCCAGCAGCCCCGGGTATAATTCACCCCTCCACTTT.